The source of this T cell receptor (beta chain) is a study of blood T cell repertoires in COVID-19. Whole-study context: The United States, Italy and Spain supplied acute and convalescent COVID-19 samples. Nucleic acid was either cDNA or gDNA, and it came from T cells, B-cell-depleted T cells, or PBMCs.

Per the original data handling: By means of reference gene primer amplification, nucleated cell counts were estimated. Only in-frame clones appear in the TCRdb table, and some are missing; sequencing was by immunoSEQ multiplex PCR. The V and J calls and clone size were taken over from that table, and D and trimming were inferred from the DNA. The data contain about 170,000 clones, about 86% of them seen just once; the ten biggest clones take up roughly a tenth. The CDR3 extends over 12 amino acids. V lost 1 base to trimming and J lost 7 bases, with 7 bases between them. Germline CDR1 is SEHNR and CDR2 is FQNEAQ (reference sequence).

This receptor was obtained from a man between 65 and 85 years old with active or convalescent COVID-19. The sequencing sample was made of peripheral blood. The chain couples TRBV7-9 to TRBJ1-2, with no clear D. The CDR3 sequence is CASSLDLPGYTF. In nucleotides, the CDR3 is TGTGCCAGCAGCTTAGATCTCCCTGGCTACACCTTC. Together with reference TRBV7-9 and TRBJ1-2, the CDR3 gives the full variable domain: DTGVSQNPRHKITKRGQNVTFRCDPISEHNRLYWYRQTLGQGPEFLTYFQNEAQLEKSRLLSDRFSAERPKGSFSTLEIQRTEQGDSAMYLCASSLDLPGYTFGSGTRLTVV.